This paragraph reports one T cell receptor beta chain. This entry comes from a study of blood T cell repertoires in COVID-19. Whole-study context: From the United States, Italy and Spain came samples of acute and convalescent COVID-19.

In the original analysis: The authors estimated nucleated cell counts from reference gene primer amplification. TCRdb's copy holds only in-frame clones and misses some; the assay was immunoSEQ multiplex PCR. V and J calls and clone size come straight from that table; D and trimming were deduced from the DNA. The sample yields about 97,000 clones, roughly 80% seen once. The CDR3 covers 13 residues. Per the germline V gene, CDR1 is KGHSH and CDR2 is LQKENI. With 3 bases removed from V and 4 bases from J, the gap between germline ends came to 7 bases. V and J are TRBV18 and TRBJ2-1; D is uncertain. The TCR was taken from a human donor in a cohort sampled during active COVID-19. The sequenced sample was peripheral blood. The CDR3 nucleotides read TGTGCCAGCTCACCTGGGCAGTACAATGAGCAGTTCTTC. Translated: CASSPGQYNEQFF.